A single sample is the source of the 14 T cell receptor beta chains below, sequenced in a study of blood T cell repertoires in COVID-19. Measured with immunoSEQ multiplex PCR; TCRdb has only the in-frame clones, and not every one. The repertoire has about 80,000 clones, around 80% of them found once; the top ten carry 21%. Sequenced: peripheral blood. Every receptor here comes from a human donor in a cohort sampled during active COVID-19.

The chain carries TRBV5-1 and TRBJ2-1; D may be TRBD2 (6 bases). The germline V gene has CDR1 SGHRS and CDR2 YFSETQ. V was shortened by 0 bases and J by 0 bases, with 16 bases between the two germline ends. The CDR3 totals 18 residues. DNA for the CDR3: TGCGCCAGCAGCTTGGGGCCGATGGCGGGGAGCTCCTACAATGAGCAGTTCTTC. It is translated as CASSLGPMAGSSYNEQFF.

The V gene is TRBV28, the J gene TRBJ1-2; D not certain. V lost 5 bases and J lost 0, with 7 bases in between. The CDR3 extends over 13 amino acids. Germline V gene lookup returns CDR1 MDHEN and CDR2 SYDVKM. The CDR3 DNA reads TGTGCCAGCAGTGTCGACACTAACTATGGCTACACCTTC. Amino acid sequence: CASSVDTNYGYTF.

The J gene is TRBJ2-1, the V gene TRBV28, with 11 bases matching TRBD2. Germline trimming cut 9 bases from V and 0 bases from J; bases unmatched to any gene: 7. This CDR3 has 16 residues. Per the germline V gene, CDR1 is MDHEN and CDR2 is SYDVKM. The CDR3 is CASLAGGSFSYNEQFF. The CDR3 bases are TGTGCCAGTCTAGCGGGGGGTTCATTCTCCTACAATGAGCAGTTCTTC.

The chain carries TRBV5-4 and TRBJ1-6, with D possibly matching TRBD1 (6 bases). The CDR3 contains 16 residues. Per germline, CDR1 SGHNT and CDR2 YYREEE (reference sequence). V was cut by 0 bases and J by 7 bases, with 14 bases left in between. The CDR3 here is CASSLGISGQNSPLHF. Written as DNA, the CDR3 is TGTGCCAGCAGCTTGGGCATCTCCGGACAGAATTCACCCCTCCACTTT.

This rearrangement joins TRBV5-1 to TRBJ2-2, with a possible D match to TRBD1 (5 bases). The CDR3 contains 15 residues. Trimming cost V 1 base and J 1 base, with 8 bases left between them. CDR1 and CDR2 (germline): SGHRS, YFSETQ. The CDR3 loop is CASSLTTGNTGELFF. In nucleotides, the CDR3 is TGCGCCAGCAGCTTGACAACAGGGAACACCGGGGAGCTGTTTTTT.

The table lists this clone with a few counts. The chain has TRBV10-1 and TRBJ2-3, with 10 positions matching TRBD1. V shed 2 bases and J 3 bases; nucleotides not matched to a gene: 2. Per the germline V gene, CDR1 is WNHNN and CDR2 is SYGVQD (reference sequence). CDR3 length equals 15 residues. CDR3 in amino acids: CASSEDRGRTDTQYF. The DNA of the CDR3 is TGCGCCAGCAGTGAGGACAGGGGGCGTACAGATACGCAGTATTTT.

The chain uses TRBV5-1 and TRBJ2-3, with D perhaps matching TRBD1 (5 bases). The CDR3 contains 14 residues. The germline V gene encodes CDR1 SGHRS and CDR2 YFSETQ. V lost 0 bases to trimming and J lost 4 bases, with 9 bases between them. The CDR3 DNA follows: TGCGCCAGCAGCTTGGCAGGGTCCCCAGATACGCAGTATTTT. Translation gives CASSLAGSPDTQYF.

This sequence joins TRBV7-9 and TRBJ2-1; the match to TRBD2 covers 15 bases. In germline, CDR1 is SEHNR, CDR2 FQNEAQ (reference sequence). The CDR3 contains 15 residues. J lost 10 bases, V lost 5 bases, and 6 bases had no gene match. The CDR3 loop is CASSPPGTSGREQFF. The DNA for the CDR3 is TGTGCCAGCAGCCCCCCCGGGACTAGCGGGAGGGAGCAGTTCTTC. Complete variable domain (other parts from reference TRBV7-9 and TRBJ2-1): DTGVSQNPRHKITKRGQNVTFRCDPISEHNRLYWYRQTLGQGPEFLTYFQNEAQLEKSRLLSDRFSAERPKGSFSTLEIQRTEQGDSAMYLCASSPPGTSGREQFFGPGTRLTVL.

This chain connects TRBV4-1 to TRBJ1-6; D is perhaps TRBD1 (6 bases). V lost 1 base and J lost 8, with 12 bases in between. This CDR3 is built from 15 residues. Looked up from germline, CDR1 is MGHRA and CDR2 is YSYEKL. The CDR3 DNA reads as TGCGCCAGCAGCCAAGGCACCCGACAGGATTCACCCCTCCACTTT. Protein sequence: CASSQGTRQDSPLHF.

About this clone: A much larger clone differs by one base, so this may be a read error. J is TRBJ2-7 and V is TRBV3-1 (or the pseudogene TRBV3-2); D is perhaps TRBD2 (6 bases). Germline CDR1 reads LGHDT; CDR2 reads YNNKEL (reference sequence). The V end lost 4 bases, the J end lost 3 bases, and 7 bases lay between the germline ends. The CDR3 extends over 12 amino acids. CDR3 bases: TGTGCCAGCAGCCCGGGGGTCTACGAGCAGTACTTC. Its protein is CASSPGVYEQYF.

The chain recombines TRBV2 with TRBJ1-1; D gene ambiguous. The V gene lost 6 bases and the J gene lost 0 bases, with 11 bases spanning the gap. The length of the CDR3 is 14 residues. Germline-derived CDR1 and CDR2 are SNHLY and FYNNEI. The CDR3: CASRPRFMNTEAFF. CDR3 DNA sequence: TGTGCCAGCAGACCCAGGTTCATGAACACTGAAGCTTTCTTT.

The V and J genes are TRBV5-5 and TRBJ2-3; D uncertain. The CDR3 extends over 14 amino acids. V lost 2 bases and J 4 bases, leaving 11 bases between the germline ends. CDR1 is SGHKS and CDR2 is YYEKEE in the germline V gene (reference sequence). The CDR3 sequence is CASSFASTADTQYF. The CDR3 region has the DNA TGTGCCAGCAGCTTTGCTAGTACGGCAGATACGCAGTATTTT.

This chain joins TRBV4-1 and TRBJ1-2, with D tentatively TRBD1 (6 bases). Deletions cut 0 bases from V and 8 bases from J, with 25 bases between. The CDR3 extends over 18 amino acids. Germline V lookup: CDR1 MGHRA, CDR2 YSYEKL. CDR3 nucleotide sequence: TGCGCCAGCAGCCAAGATTTCTCCGGAGGACGGGGGGCGCGGGGCTACACCTTC. Amino acids: CASSQDFSGGRGARGYTF.

This chain joins TRBV19 and TRBJ2-1, with TRBD2 matching 11 bases. Trimming at V came to 4 bases and at J to 4 bases, leaving 6 bases not matched to a gene. CDR1 is LNHDA and CDR2 is SQIVND in the germline V gene (reference sequence). This CDR3 contains 16 residues. CDR3 sequence: CASSRTSGQPYNEQFF. CDR3 bases: TGTGCCAGTAGTAGGACTAGCGGGCAACCTTACAATGAGCAGTTCTTC.